The 13 T cell receptor beta chains reported below all come from one sample, sequenced in a study of healthy donors' naive CD4 and CD8 T cells. Starting from 450 to 550 ng of total RNA, TCR libraries were made with linear amplification. TCRdb called the reads again in MiXCR, with one record for every CDR3 protein. Found here are 180,000 or so distinct CDR3 sequences, nearly 75% of them singletons; the top ten hold 2% to 2.5%. Sequencing input: naive CD4+ and CD8+ T cells sorted from blood, pooled from several donors. These TCRs come from a pool of human donors in good health; the sample pools cells from several healthy donors.

About this clonotype itself: The CDR3 does not close with the conserved phenylalanine or tryptophan, likely indicating a read error. The DNA is omitted, as the CDR3 cannot be located on it reliably, and the CDR3 follows TCRdb's listing. The chain has TRBV29-1 and TRBJ1-1. The length of the CDR3 is 9 amino acids, counting both ends. CDR1 and CDR2 (germline): SQVTM, ANQGSEA. The CDR3 here is CSVNREGIV.

This chain joins TRBV2 and TRBJ2-7; D is perhaps TRBD1 (6 bases). Looked up from germline, CDR1 is SNHLY and CDR2 is FYNNEI. V lost 2 bases to trimming and J lost 3 bases, with 11 bases between them. This CDR3 is built from 14 residues. The CDR3 reads CASSESGQYYEQYF. The CDR3 region has the DNA TGTGCCAGCAGTGAATCAGGACAGTACTACGAGCAGTACTTC.

CDR3 region: CSARTEAYEQYF. The CDR3 DNA sequence: TGCAGCGCCCGGACAGAGGCCTACGAGCAGTACTTC. The J gene is TRBJ2-7, the V gene TRBV29-1, with a possible D match to TRBD1 (6 bases). The V end lost 7 bases, the J end lost 2 bases, and 12 bases lay between the germline ends. CDR1 and CDR2 (germline): SQVTM, ANQGSEA. This CDR3 has 12 amino acids.

This clonotype was counted a single time. V and J are TRBV29-1 and TRBJ2-1, with TRBD1 matching over 12 bases. The CDR3 is 16 residues long. Germline V gives CDR1 SQVTM, CDR2 ANQGSEA. V gave up 2 bases and J gave up 7 bases; unmatched junction bases: 9. This CDR3 reads CSVEWWDRGQRNEQFF. The CDR3, as DNA: TGCAGCGTTGAATGGTGGGACAGGGGGCAAAGGAATGAGCAGTTCTTC.

In its sample, this clonotype was seen once. The chain links TRBV6-5 to TRBJ1-5, with D unclear. Trimming removed 6 bases at V and 0 bases at J, with 6 bases between. CDR3 length: 13 residues. CDR1 is MNHEY and CDR2 is SVGAGI in the germline V gene. As DNA, the CDR3 is TGTGCCAGCAGCAGAGTTAGCAATCAGCCCCAGCATTTT. Its protein is CASSRVSNQPQHF.

The chain recombines TRBV20-1 with TRBJ2-1; 11 bases align to TRBD2. The CDR3 covers 14 residues. The germline V gene has CDR1 DFQATT and CDR2 SNEGSKA (reference sequence). V was pared by 5 bases and J by 8 bases, with 8 bases of the junction left unmatched. The CDR3 region is CSALPGLAAYEQFF. The DNA for the CDR3 is TGCAGTGCTTTACCGGGACTAGCGGCTTATGAGCAGTTCTTC.

This rearrangement joins TRBV20-1 to TRBJ2-4; possibly TRBD1 or TRBD2 for D (5 bases each). Trimming pared 5 bases from V and 6 bases from J, leaving 17 bases between. The germline V gene has CDR1 DFQATT and CDR2 SNEGSKA (reference sequence). This CDR3 spans 14 amino acids. The CDR3 here is CSAHSGQGRNIQYF. The CDR3 DNA follows: TGCAGTGCTCATTCCGGGCAGGGACGAAACATTCAGTACTTC.

In this sample, this clonotype turned up a few times. V and J are TRBV6-2 or TRBV6-3 and TRBJ1-2; a weak D match, TRBD1 (6 bases). Trimming took off 4 bases at V and 0 bases at J, with 12 bases between the two ends. This CDR3 spans 15 amino acids. Germline loops: CDR1 MNHEY, CDR2 SVGEGT. Here the CDR3 DNA reads TGTGCCAGCAGTTTTACGGACAGCCCTAACTATGGCTACACCTTC. This translates into CASSFTDSPNYGYTF.

The V and J genes are TRBV20-1 and TRBJ2-7, with D possibly matching TRBD1 (5 bases). Between the trimmed V and J ends, which lost 6 bases and 3 bases, there was a span of 15 bases. This CDR3 is built from 13 residues. Germline V gene sequence: CDR1 DFQATT, CDR2 SNEGSKA (reference sequence). In nucleotides, the CDR3 is TGCAGTGCCAGACTTACAGGTTACTACGAGCAGTACTTC. Protein: CSARLTGYYEQYF.

The chain recombines TRBV10-3 with TRBJ2-7; D gene ambiguous. This CDR3 comprises 11 residues. The germline CDR1 and CDR2 sequences are ENHRY and SYGVKD. Deletions cut 6 bases from V and 4 bases from J, with 7 bases between. The CDR3 DNA is TGTGCCATCAGGAGCTCATACGAGCAGTACTTC. Its translation is CAIRSSYEQYF.

This chain connects TRBV27 to TRBJ2-7; 10 bases line up with TRBD2. The CDR3 covers 14 residues. CDR1 is MNHEY, CDR2 SMNVEV, per germline (reference sequence). The V gene end was trimmed by 5 bases and the J gene end by 2 bases; junction bases not matched to a gene: 3. CDR3 loop: CASSTSGTAYEQYF. CDR3 in DNA: TGTGCCAGCAGTACTAGCGGGACTGCCTACGAGCAGTACTTC.

This clonotype appeared a few times. The rearrangement uses TRBV28 and TRBJ1-1; no firm D call. Germline V gene data show CDR1 as MDHEN and CDR2 as SYDVKM. The CDR3 has 13 amino acids. V lost 6 bases, J lost 5 bases, and 13 bases lay in between. DNA for the CDR3: TGTGCCAGCAGCCCCGACGGTTGGACTGAAGCTTTCTTT. Residues: CASSPDGWTEAFF.

The chain recombines TRBV19 with TRBJ1-5; D ambiguous. V shed 3 bases and J shed 0 bases, with 6 bases lying between them. The V gene's germline CDR1 is LNHDA and CDR2 SQIVND (reference sequence). The CDR3 is 14 residues long. Written as DNA, the CDR3 is TGTGCCAGTAGTATGGGAAATAGCAATCAGCCCCAGCATTTT. It encodes CASSMGNSNQPQHF.